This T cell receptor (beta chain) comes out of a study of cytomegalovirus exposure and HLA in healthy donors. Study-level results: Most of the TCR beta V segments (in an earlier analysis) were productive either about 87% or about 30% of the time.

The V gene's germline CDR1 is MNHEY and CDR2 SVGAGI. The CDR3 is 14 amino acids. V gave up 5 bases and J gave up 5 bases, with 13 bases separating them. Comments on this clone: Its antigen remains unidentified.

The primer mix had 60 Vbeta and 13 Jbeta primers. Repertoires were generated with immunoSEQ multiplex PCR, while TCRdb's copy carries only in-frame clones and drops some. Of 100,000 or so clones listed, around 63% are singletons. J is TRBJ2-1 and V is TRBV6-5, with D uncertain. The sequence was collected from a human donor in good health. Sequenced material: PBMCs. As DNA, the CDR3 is TGTGCCAGCAGTCCCACGTTCAGAAACAATGAGCAGTTCTTC. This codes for CASSPTFRNNEQFF.